This T cell receptor (beta chain) came from a study of T cells after yellow fever vaccination. Study-level findings and limits: Across the CD4 and CD8 compartments, a small share of clonotypes was present in both. Post-booster reappearance was seen for most primary-vaccination clones (roughly 96% CD4, around 90% CD8). Repertoires sorted by FACS could include abundant clonotypes that are contaminants from the bulk population.

This CDR3 comprises 14 residues. With respect to this clonotype: Its target is not known.

They built TCR cDNA with 5'RACE template switching, a step that put in a universal primer site and UMIs. TCRdb re-called the 5' RACE reads with MiXCR, one entry per CDR3 protein. The sample lists 620,000 or so distinct CDR3 sequences, 9% to 15% occurring once. The receptor comes from a man aged 25 to 40 who received the YFV17D yellow fever vaccine. This specimen consisted of PBMCs, obtained on the day of the yellow fever booster vaccination. The gene calls are TRBV1 and TRBJ2-2; the D call of TRBD1 is as the table states it, not checked on the DNA. TRBV1 constitutes a pseudogene. The CDR3 reads CTSSKDRGGGELFF. The CDR3, as DNA: TGCACCAGCAGCAAGGACAGGGGTGGCGGGGAGCTGTTTTTT.